This is a list of T cell receptor beta chains from one sample in a study of blood T cells in healthy people across ages. TCRdb processed the 5' RACE reads anew with MiXCR; each CDR3 protein has one entry. The sample contains some 560,000 distinct CDR3 sequences, about 27% of which appear only once. A further study also used this sample, focusing on T cells of mothers and their children.

The material sequenced was blood. The origin of the receptors is a boy between 2 and 10 years old in good health. CDR3s include the opening cysteine and the closing phenylalanine or tryptophan. D genes are given only for firm matches. Part of the rows lack a size; the others show once, few, many or a class for expanded clones.

>few|.|TRBV6-5|17|TRBJ2-6
CASSYRGGSLAANVLTF
TGTGCCAGCAGTTACAGGGGCGGCTCTCTGGCGGCCAACGTCCTGACTTTC
>.|.|TRBV10-3|15|TRBJ2-7
CATEAVPSTGSEQYF
TGTGCCACAGAAGCCGTTCCATCGACCGGGTCCGAGCAGTACTTC
>.|.|TRBV7-2|12|TRBJ1-4
CASSPEVEELFF
TGTGCCAGCAGCCCCGAAGTTGAAGAACTGTTTTTT
>.|.|TRBV20-1|12|TRBJ1-2
CSASSPDYGYTF
TGCAGTGCTAGCAGTCCCGACTATGGCTACACCTTC
>many|.|TRBV20-1|16|TRBJ1-4
CSAIDSLISTNEKLFF
TGCAGTGCCATCGACAGCCTTATTTCAACTAATGAAAAACTGTTTTTT
>few|TRBD2|TRBV6-6|16|TRBJ2-5
CASSPIAGGSSETQYF
TGTGCCAGCAGCCCTATCGCGGGAGGGTCCTCGGAGACCCAGTACTTC
>few|TRBD1|TRBV4-1|17|TRBJ1-5
CASSQVILTGPLVPQHF
TGCGCCAGCAGCCAAGTGATTTTGACAGGGCCGTTGGTGCCCCAGCATTTT
>few|TRBD2|TRBV6-5|15|TRBJ2-2
CASSYSAGNTGELFF
TGTGCCAGCAGTTACTCAGCGGGAAACACCGGGGAGCTGTTTTTT
>.|.|TRBV7-2|16|TRBJ2-3
CASSLTGPTYGDTQYF
TGTGCCAGCAGCTTGACGGGACCGACATATGGGGATACGCAGTATTTT
>.|.|TRBV7-6|11|TRBJ2-5
CASSLAADQYF
TGTGCCAGCAGCTTAGCTGCCGACCAGTACTTC
>few|TRBD1|TRBV20-1|15|TRBJ2-7
CSATRQGEISYEQYF
TGCAGTGCTACCAGACAGGGAGAAATCTCCTACGAGCAGTACTTC
>.|.|TRBV7-9|16|TRBJ1-6
CASSLGQTEFNSPLHF
TGTGCCAGCAGCTTAGGACAGACAGAGTTTAATTCACCCCTCCACTTT
>.|.|TRBV11-2|13|TRBJ1-1
CAGSVTRNTEAFF
TGTGCCGGCAGCGTTACCCGGAACACTGAAGCTTTCTTT
>.|.|TRBV6-6|16|TRBJ2-7
CASSYNLGGSSYEQYF
TGTGCCAGCAGCTATAACCTAGGGGGGAGCTCCTACGAGCAGTACTTC
>.|TRBD2|TRBV6-1|15|TRBJ2-2
CASGAGGPGTGELFF
TGTGCCAGCGGTGCGGGGGGGCCTGGAACCGGGGAGCTGTTTTTT
>few|TRBD2|TRBV5-1|15|TRBJ2-1
CASSLYTSGTDEQFF
TGCGCCAGCAGCTTGTACACTAGCGGGACGGATGAGCAGTTCTTC
>few|TRBD1|TRBV29-1|13|TRBJ1-6
CSVTTGGNSPLHF
TGCAGCGTAACGACAGGGGGTAATTCACCCCTCCACTTT
>.|.|TRBV4-3|15|TRBJ2-7
CASSQAASDSYEQYF
TGCGCCAGCAGCCAAGCGGCTAGCGACTCCTACGAGCAGTACTTC
>.|TRBD2|TRBV24-1|16|TRBJ2-5
CATSEEAGGIEETQYF
TGTGCCACCAGTGAGGAAGCGGGGGGTATCGAAGAGACCCAGTACTTC
>.|.|TRBV20-1|17|TRBJ1-2
CSARDRGSLGLSVGYTF
TGCAGTGCTAGAGATCGGGGATCACTAGGCCTGTCTGTAGGCTACACCTTC
>few|.|TRBV29-1|14|TRBJ2-5
CSVVRSGIQETQYF
TGCAGCGTTGTGAGGTCAGGGATCCAAGAGACCCAGTACTTC
>once|.|TRBV4-1|16|TRBJ1-3
CASSQDRHPSGNTIYF
TGCGCCAGCAGCCAAGATCGGCACCCCTCTGGAAACACCATATATTTT
>.|TRBD2|TRBV7-9|13|TRBJ2-7
CASSVASGYEQYF
TGTGCCAGCTCGGTCGCTAGCGGCTACGAGCAGTACTTC
>.|TRBD2|TRBV30|15|TRBJ2-3
CAWSLAGALTDTQYF
TGTGCCTGGAGCCTAGCGGGGGCTCTCACAGATACGCAGTATTTT
>few|TRBD1|TRBV13|15|TRBJ2-5
CASSTAGTGFETQYF
TGTGCCAGCAGCACCGCCGGGACAGGGTTTGAGACCCAGTACTTC
>.|.|TRBV7-2|16|TRBJ1-5
CASSLGWGRSNQPQHF
TGTGCCAGCAGCTTAGGATGGGGGAGAAGCAATCAGCCCCAGCATTTT
>few|TRBD2|TRBV5-1|16|TRBJ2-1
CASSTPGTSGRAPQFF
TGCGCCAGCAGCACCCCCGGGACTAGCGGGAGGGCACCTCAGTTCTTC
>.|.|TRBV6-4|12|TRBJ2-4
CASWDKKNIQYF
TGTGCCAGCTGGGACAAGAAAAACATTCAGTACTTC
>.|.|TRBV20-1|14|TRBJ1-2
CSASSRRVGYGYTF
TGCAGTGCTAGCTCGAGGAGGGTCGGCTATGGCTACACCTTC
>few|.|TRBV20-1|15|TRBJ2-5
CSARDSNLSRETQYF
TGCAGTGCTAGAGATTCGAACCTTTCCCGGGAGACCCAGTACTTC
>.|.|TRBV12-3/TRBV12-4|12|TRBJ2-7
CASSGGVYEQYF
TGTGCCAGCAGCGGGGGCGTCTACGAGCAGTACTTC
>.|.|TRBV29-1|15|TRBJ2-5
CSVGPRGQPRETQYF
TGCAGCGTGGGACCCCGGGGACAACCTCGAGAGACCCAGTACTTC
>.|.|TRBV3-1|11|TRBJ2-5
CASSQLGTQYF
TGTGCCAGCAGCCAATTGGGGACCCAGTACTTC
>few|.|TRBV29-1|14|TRBJ1-1
CSVAQGIRNTEAFF
TGCAGCGTAGCTCAGGGAATTAGGAACACTGAAGCTTTCTTT
>.|.|TRBV25-1|14|TRBJ2-5
CASSGQSPWETQYF
TGTGCCAGCAGTGGGCAAAGTCCCTGGGAGACCCAGTACTTC
>.|TRBD2|TRBV7-9|16|TRBJ2-7
CASSSIRTSGAYEQYF
TGTGCCAGCAGCTCTATCCGGACTAGCGGGGCCTACGAGCAGTACTTC
>few|.|TRBV4-1|16|TRBJ2-5
CASSQRSGNEGETQYF
TGCGCCAGCAGCCAACGTAGCGGCAACGAGGGAGAGACCCAGTACTTC
>few|.|TRBV10-3|16|TRBJ1-2
CAISESLQGTNYGYTF
TGTGCCATCAGTGAGTCGCTGCAGGGGACTAACTATGGCTACACCTTC
>.|TRBD2|TRBV6-1|17|TRBJ2-1
CASNSGVILSSYNEQFF
TGTGCCAGCAATAGCGGGGTCATACTGAGCTCCTACAATGAGCAGTTCTTC
>few|.|TRBV2|15|TRBJ1-2
CAIRHPQTTGSGYTF
TGTGCCATCCGACACCCCCAAACAACAGGGTCTGGCTACACCTTC
>.|TRBD2|TRBV7-9|15|TRBJ2-1
CASVSSGRPRSEQFF
TGTGCCAGTGTATCTAGCGGGAGACCTCGGAGTGAGCAGTTCTTC
>.|TRBD1|TRBV24-1|17|TRBJ2-1
CATSDLGRDRGYNEQFF
TGTGCCACCAGTGATTTGGGTCGGGACAGAGGATACAATGAGCAGTTCTTC
>few|TRBD2|TRBV12-3/TRBV12-4|15|TRBJ2-1
CTSSQSGGSGNEQFF
TGTACCAGCAGCCAAAGCGGGGGGAGTGGGAATGAGCAGTTCTTC
>.|TRBD2|TRBV29-1|16|TRBJ2-7
CSVGAIAGGPRYEQYF
TGCAGCGTGGGGGCGATAGCGGGAGGGCCTAGGTACGAGCAGTACTTC
>.|.|TRBV25-1|13|TRBJ2-2
CASSERGPGELFF
TGTGCCAGCAGTGAACGAGGGCCCGGGGAGCTGTTTTTT
>.|.|TRBV19|14|TRBJ2-7
CASSILGGFYEQYF
TGTGCCAGTAGTATTCTCGGGGGCTTCTACGAGCAGTACTTC